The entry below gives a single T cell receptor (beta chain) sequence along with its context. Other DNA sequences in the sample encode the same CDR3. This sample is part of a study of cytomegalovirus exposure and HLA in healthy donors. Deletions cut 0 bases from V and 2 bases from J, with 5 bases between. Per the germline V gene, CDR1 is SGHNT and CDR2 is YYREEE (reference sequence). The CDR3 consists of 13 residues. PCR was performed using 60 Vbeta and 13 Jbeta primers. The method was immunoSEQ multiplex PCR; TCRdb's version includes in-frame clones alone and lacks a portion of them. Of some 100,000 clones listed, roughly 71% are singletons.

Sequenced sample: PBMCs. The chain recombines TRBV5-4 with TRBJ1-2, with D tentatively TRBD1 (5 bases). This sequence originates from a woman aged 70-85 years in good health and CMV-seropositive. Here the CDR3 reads CASSLGQNYGYTF. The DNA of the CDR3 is TGTGCCAGCAGCTTGGGACAGAACTATGGCTACACCTTC.